This entry is about one T cell receptor beta chain. Its antigen is still unknown. It has no much larger one-base neighbor in the sample; base qualities were not kept. The sample's treatment or condition label is to be understood as: over 15 received Ad26.COV2.S at low or high dose, single or two shots; roughly five received placebo; per-sample allocation not given. Repertoires of vaccine and placebo recipients were sequenced from samples taken on day 63 after the first injection. In Cohort 1b, 25 to 30 adults aged 18-55 years were enrolled at a single site in Boston, USA, between 29 July and 7 August 2020. As a vaccine, Ad26.COV2.S was a replication-incompetent adenovirus type 26 vector that expressed a prefusion-stabilized SARS-CoV-2 spike protein derived from the original Wuhan strain. Its CDR3 holds 20 amino acids, cysteine through phenylalanine. CDR3 DNA only is kept here, 60 bases in frame from base 1. The germline V and J ends show losses of 0 bases and 4 bases respectively, and no gene match explains 20 bases of the junction. Based on the germline V gene, the CDR1 and CDR2 sequences are SGHRS and YFSETQ.

The immunoSEQ Assay was the method used to sequence TCRbeta CDR3 regions. After extraction, genomic DNA underwent amplification by bias-controlled multiplex PCR, followed by high-throughput sequencing. As for how the authors treated the data: To quantify the absolute abundance of every unique TCRbeta CDR3 region, sequences were collapsed and filtered. Usable DNA was measured by amplifying reference genes present in all nucleated cells, and TCRbeta template counts were normalized to that usable DNA to estimate T cell fraction. Repertoire TCRs were annotated as SARS-CoV-2-specific when V gene, CDR3 amino acid sequence and J gene were exactly matched to a known reactive TCR set. The reference SARS-CoV-2 TCR set came from MIRA and was filtered for enrichment in COVID-19-positive ImmuneCODE repertoires, removing public or cross-reactive TCRs. Based on the MIRA antigens, annotated TCRs were further analysed at the level of specific ORF or position within ORF. Breadth was defined as annotated unique rearrangements over total unique productive rearrangements; depth was the summed frequency of those rearrangements. Two-sided Wilcoxon rank-sum tests were applied when comparing TCR breadth between groups. Drawn from immuneACCESS, this table holds only the in-frame rearrangements with V and J called that TCRdb kept. Clones are partly lost; checked studies trace under half to an unresolved V gene and leave the rest unexplained. That table is the source of V, J and clone size, and D and trimming were worked out from the DNA. The sample yields some 340,000 clones; about 86% were counted once. The ten largest clonotypes hold under 2% of the sample.

This specimen comes from a study of Ad26.COV2.S vaccination and SARS-CoV-2 variants (TCRdb year 2021). A note on the overall study: Vaccine-arm donors were drawn from COV1001, a multicentre, randomized, double-blind, placebo-controlled phase I-IIa trial of Ad26.COV2.S in healthy adults. Dosing of Ad26.COV2.S was intramuscular, at either 5x10^10 or 1x10^11 viral particles, delivered as one shot or as two shots spaced 56 days apart. Sequencing of the TCRbeta repertoire served to evaluate the specificity and breadth of SARS-CoV-2-reactive T cell receptors following Ad26.COV2.S vaccination. A total of some 30 samples were included in the TCR-sequenced set, comprising roughly 19 Ad26.COV2.S vaccine recipients, 5 placebo recipients and 8 SARS-CoV-2 convalescent individuals. Trial participants were randomized into five groups of five, in which low-dose or high-dose Ad26.COV2.S was given once or twice, or placebo was given on both occasions. Throughout the experiments and outcome assessment, investigators stayed blinded to trial group allocation.

What the research found in general, with its limitations: After vaccination, spike-specific CD8+ and CD4+ T cell responses were reported to show substantial breadth. Ad26.COV2.S recipients had higher spike-specific TCR breadth than placebo recipients (P = 0.0014). Vaccine and placebo recipients had similar non-spike TCR breadth, a finding consistent with the vaccine containing only spike. The study was not powered to compare responses between vaccine doses or regimens. It was noted by the authors that total T cell responses may have been underestimated by the TCR breadth and depth analyses.

The receptor was isolated from a person between 18 and 65 years old who received the Ad26.COV2.S COVID-19 vaccine or a placebo. The sequence links TRBV5-1 to TRBJ1-2; 8 bases in between match TRBD1. The sequenced sample was peripheral blood, obtained in a trial of Ad26.COV2.S vaccine versus placebo. The DNA sequence is given as TGCGCCAGCAGCTTGGCAGTGTTCCGGACAGGGAGGCCATTTTTCTATGGCTACACCTTC. This sequence encodes CASSLAVFRTGRPFFYGYTF.